The sequence of this TCR beta chain was determined in a study of neurological immune-mediated disorders. V lost 5 bases, J lost 4 bases, and 6 bases stayed unmatched. The CDR3 length is 14 residues. The V gene's germline CDR1 is SGHTA and CDR2 FQGNSA. This clonotype was counted ten times or more. The unsorted libraries were prepared from 2 million PBMCs (stored at -80 C). In TCRdb, the 5' RACE reads were re-called with MiXCR into one record per CDR3 protein. The repertoire includes 100,000 or so distinct CDR3 sequences, around 3.4% of them detected once, and roughly 6.4% sits in the top ten. The sequencing input was PBMCs. The TCR was taken from a woman aged 18-30 years with multiple sclerosis. This chain joins TRBV7-2 and TRBJ2-7; 9 bases map to TRBD1. The CDR3: CASSLWTGEYEQYF. The CDR3 bases are TGTGCCAGCAGCCTTTGGACAGGGGAATACGAGCAGTACTTC.